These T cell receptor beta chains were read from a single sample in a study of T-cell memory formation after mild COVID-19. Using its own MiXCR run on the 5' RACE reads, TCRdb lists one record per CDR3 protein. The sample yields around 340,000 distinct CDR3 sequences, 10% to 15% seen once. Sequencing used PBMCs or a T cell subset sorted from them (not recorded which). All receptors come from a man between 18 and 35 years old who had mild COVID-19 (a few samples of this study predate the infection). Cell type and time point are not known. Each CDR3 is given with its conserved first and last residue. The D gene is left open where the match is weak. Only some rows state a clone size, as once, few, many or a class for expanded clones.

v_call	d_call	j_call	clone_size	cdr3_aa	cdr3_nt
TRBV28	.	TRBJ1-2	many	CASSSFGGEINGYTF	TGTGCCAGCAGTTCGTTCGGAGGGGAAATTAATGGCTACACCTTC
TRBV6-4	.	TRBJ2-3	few	CASSDRAASTDTQYF	TGTGCCAGCAGTGACCGTGCAGCTAGCACAGATACGCAGTATTTT
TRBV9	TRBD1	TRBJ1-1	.	CASSGRGDSEAFF	TGTGCCAGCAGCGGGCGGGGGGACAGTGAAGCTTTCTTT
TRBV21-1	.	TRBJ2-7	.	CASSLRDGPYGEQYF	TGTGCCAGCAGCCTTCGGGACGGACCCTATGGCGAGCAGTACTTC
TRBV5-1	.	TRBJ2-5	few	CASSRVPRETQYF	TGCGCCAGCAGCAGAGTTCCGAGGGAGACCCAGTACTTC
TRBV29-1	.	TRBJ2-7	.	CSVANSYEQYF	TGCAGCGTTGCAAATTCCTACGAGCAGTACTTC
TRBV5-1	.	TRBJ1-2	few	CASSGRGVVRGYTF	TGCGCCAGCAGCGGGAGAGGTGTGGTTCGGGGCTACACCTTC
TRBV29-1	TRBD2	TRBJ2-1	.	CSVVIAGATSDEQFF	TGCAGCGTTGTGATAGCGGGAGCAACTTCGGATGAGCAGTTCTTC
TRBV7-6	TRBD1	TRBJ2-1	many	CASRQGQYNEQFF	TGTGCCAGTAGGCAGGGACAGTACAATGAGCAGTTCTTC
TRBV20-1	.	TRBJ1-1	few	CSARATTEAFF	TGCAGTGCTAGAGCAACCACTGAAGCTTTCTTT
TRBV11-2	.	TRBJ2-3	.	CASSFRGWTTDTQYF	TGTGCCAGCAGCTTTCGGGGGTGGACCACAGATACGCAGTATTTT
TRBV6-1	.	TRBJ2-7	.	CAIGSFFRTYEQYF	TGTGCCATAGGTAGTTTTTTTCGAACCTACGAGCAGTACTTC
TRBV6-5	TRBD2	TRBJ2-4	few	CAVATSAGKKIQYF	TGTGCCGTAGCGACTAGCGCGGGCAAAAAGATTCAGTACTTC
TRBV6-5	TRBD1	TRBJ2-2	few	CASSKGQGQSLGELFF	TGTGCCAGCAGTAAGGGACAGGGGCAAAGTCTGGGGGAGCTGTTTTTT
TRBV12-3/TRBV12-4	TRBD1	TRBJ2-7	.	CASKGQGSYEQYF	TGTGCCAGCAAAGGACAGGGTTCCTACGAGCAGTACTTC
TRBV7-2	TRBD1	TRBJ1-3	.	CASSYTGGSENTIYF	TGTGCCAGCAGCTACACAGGGGGATCAGAAAACACCATATATTTT
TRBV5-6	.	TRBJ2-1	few	CASSLIQDDNEQFF	TGTGCCAGCAGCTTAATCCAGGACGACAATGAGCAGTTCTTC
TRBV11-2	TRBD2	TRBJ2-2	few	CASSLAPGGGAGELFF	TGTGCCAGCAGCTTAGCCCCCGGCGGGGGGGCCGGGGAGCTGTTTTTT
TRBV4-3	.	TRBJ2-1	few	CASSQQPSRYGEQFF	TGCGCCAGCAGCCAACAACCCTCCAGATACGGTGAGCAGTTCTTC
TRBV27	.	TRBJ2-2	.	CASSPHRAGELFF	TGTGCCAGCAGTCCACACAGGGCCGGGGAGCTGTTTTTT
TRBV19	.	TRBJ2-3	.	CASSQFRTADTQYF	TGTGCCAGTAGTCAATTCCGGACAGCAGATACGCAGTATTTT
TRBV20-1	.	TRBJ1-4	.	CSAREHPTNEKLFF	TGCAGTGCTAGAGAACATCCAACTAATGAAAAACTGTTTTTT
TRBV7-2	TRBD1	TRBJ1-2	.	CASSSGQEAPYGYTF	TGTGCCAGCAGCTCCGGACAGGAAGCCCCCTATGGCTACACCTTC
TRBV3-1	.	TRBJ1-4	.	CASSMTGNGEKLFF	TGTGCCAGCAGCATGACGGGGAATGGCGAAAAACTGTTTTTT
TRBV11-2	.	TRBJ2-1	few	CASSYAGRPYNEQFF	TGTGCCAGCAGCTACGCAGGGAGGCCTTACAATGAGCAGTTCTTC
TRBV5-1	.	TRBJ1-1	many	CASSLLVRSGTEAFF	TGCGCCAGCAGCTTGTTGGTCAGGTCGGGCACTGAAGCTTTCTTT
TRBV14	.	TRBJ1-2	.	CASSPGVFYGYTF	TGTGCCAGCAGTCCAGGGGTCTTCTATGGCTACACCTTC
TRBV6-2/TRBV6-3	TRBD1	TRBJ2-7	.	CASGPGQGVEQYF	TGTGCCAGCGGACCGGGACAGGGGGTCGAGCAGTACTTC
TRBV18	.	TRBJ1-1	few	CASSPYRPGPNTEAFF	TGTGCCAGCTCACCATACCGGCCGGGGCCGAACACTGAAGCTTTCTTT
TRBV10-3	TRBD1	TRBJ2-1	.	CAISAPDRASYNEQFF	TGTGCCATCAGTGCCCCGGACAGGGCCTCCTACAATGAGCAGTTCTTC
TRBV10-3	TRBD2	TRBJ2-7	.	CAILAGDSSYEQYF	TGTGCCATTCTAGCGGGGGATTCTTCCTACGAGCAGTACTTC
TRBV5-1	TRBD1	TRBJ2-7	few	CASSDGDRASEQYF	TGCGCCAGCAGCGACGGGGACAGGGCCTCCGAGCAGTACTTC
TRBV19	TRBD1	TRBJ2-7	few	CASTPGRRGQSYEQYF	TGTGCCAGTACCCCCGGGCGAAGGGGGCAATCCTACGAGCAGTACTTC
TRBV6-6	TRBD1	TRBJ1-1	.	CASRTQGVTEAFF	TGTGCCAGCAGAACTCAGGGGGTTACTGAAGCTTTCTTT
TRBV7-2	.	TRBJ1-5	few	CASSLDGGWGQPQHF	TGTGCCAGCAGCTTAGATGGTGGTTGGGGCCAGCCCCAGCATTTT
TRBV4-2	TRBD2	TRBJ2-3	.	CASSQPLAGGDTDTQYF	TGTGCCAGCAGCCAACCACTAGCGGGGGGGGACACAGATACGCAGTATTTT
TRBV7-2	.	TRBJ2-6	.	CASSLTGSFSGANVLTF	TGTGCCAGCAGCTTAACAGGGTCGTTCTCTGGGGCCAACGTCCTGACTTTC
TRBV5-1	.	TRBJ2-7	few	CASSVKQYYEQYF	TGCGCCAGCAGCGTAAAGCAGTACTACGAGCAGTACTTC
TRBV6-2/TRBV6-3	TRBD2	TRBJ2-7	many	CASRREAPYEQYF	TGTGCCAGCAGACGGGAGGCCCCCTACGAGCAGTACTTC
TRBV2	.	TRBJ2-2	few	CAGSGGSNTGELFF	TGTGCCGGATCAGGGGGGTCGAACACCGGGGAGCTGTTTTTT
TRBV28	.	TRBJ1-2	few	CASSLHGSGYTF	TGTGCCAGCAGTTTGCACGGGAGCGGCTACACCTTC
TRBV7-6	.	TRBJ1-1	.	CASSLAPGLGANAEAFF	TGTGCCAGCAGCTTAGCTCCGGGACTGGGGGCCAACGCTGAAGCTTTCTTT
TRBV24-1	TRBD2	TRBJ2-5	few	CATSIRLAGGQETQYF	TGTGCCACCAGTATACGACTAGCGGGGGGCCAAGAGACCCAGTACTTC
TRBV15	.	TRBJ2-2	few	CATSNLVNGELFF	TGTGCCACCAGCAACCTGGTAAACGGGGAGCTGTTTTTT
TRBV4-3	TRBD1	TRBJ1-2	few	CASSPGTERPGTKGYTF	TGCGCCAGCAGCCCTGGGACAGAAAGGCCCGGAACGAAAGGCTACACCTTC
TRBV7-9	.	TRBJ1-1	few	CASSFVPGAFF	TGTGCCAGCAGCTTCGTCCCCGGGGCTTTCTTT
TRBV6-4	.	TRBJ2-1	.	CASSENLNEQFF	TGTGCCAGCAGTGAAAATCTGAATGAGCAGTTCTTC
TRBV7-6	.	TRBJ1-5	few	CASSLGGAGGNQPQHF	TGTGCCAGCAGCTTAGGTGGGGCAGGGGGCAATCAGCCCCAGCATTTT
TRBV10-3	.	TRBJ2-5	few	CAISAGLETQYF	TGTGCCATCAGCGCAGGGCTCGAGACCCAGTACTTC
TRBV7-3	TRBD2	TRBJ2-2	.	CASSGGGNANTGELFF	TGTGCCAGCAGCGGCGGGGGAAACGCGAACACCGGGGAGCTGTTTTTT
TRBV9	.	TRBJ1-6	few	CASSVEDGKVNSPLHF	TGTGCCAGCAGCGTAGAGGACGGGAAGGTCAATTCACCCCTCCACTTT
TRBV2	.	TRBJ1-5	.	CASTGRAGLAAQHF	TGTGCCAGCACGGGAAGGGCAGGGCTGGCAGCCCAGCATTTT
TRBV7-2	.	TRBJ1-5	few	CASSLDGGGNQPQHF	TGTGCCAGCAGCTTAGACGGGGGTGGCAATCAGCCCCAGCATTTT